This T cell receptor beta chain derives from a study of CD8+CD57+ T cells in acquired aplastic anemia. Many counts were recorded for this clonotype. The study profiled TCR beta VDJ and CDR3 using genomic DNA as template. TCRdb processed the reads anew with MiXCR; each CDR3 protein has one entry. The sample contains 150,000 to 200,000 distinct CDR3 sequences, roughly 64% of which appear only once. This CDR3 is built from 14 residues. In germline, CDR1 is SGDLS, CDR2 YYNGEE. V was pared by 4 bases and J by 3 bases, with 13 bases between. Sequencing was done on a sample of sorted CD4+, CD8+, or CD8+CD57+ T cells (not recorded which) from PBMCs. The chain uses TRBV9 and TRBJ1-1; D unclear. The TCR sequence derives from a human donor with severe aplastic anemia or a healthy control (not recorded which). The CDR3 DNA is TGTGCCAGCAGCCCCGACGGCGCATACACTGAAGCTTTCTTT. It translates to CASSPDGAYTEAFF. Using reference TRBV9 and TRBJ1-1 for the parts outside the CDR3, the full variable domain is DSGVTQTPKHLITATGQRVTLRCSPRSGDLSVYWYQQSLDQGLQFLIQYYNGEERAKGNILERFSAQQFPDLHSELNLSSLELGDSALYFCASSPDGAYTEAFFGQGTRLTVV.